The clone carrying this TCR beta chain was seen a handful of times. What it binds is not known. These data originate in a study of T cells after yellow fever vaccination. Study details: The authors prepared low-cell-number fractions using SMART-Seq v4 Ultra Low Input.

5'RACE template switching added a universal primer site and UMIs to TCR cDNA. TCRdb re-analysed the 5' RACE reads in MiXCR, keeping a single row per CDR3 protein. Of more than 300,000 distinct CDR3 sequences detected, about 10% appear once; the ten largest clones hold less than 3.5%. Broader study findings: When the response was secondary, it was weaker but reached its peak faster, day 5 versus 15. Post-booster repertoires again held most primary-vaccination clones (approximately 96% CD4, roughly 88% CD8).

The sequence came from a young man who received the YFV17D yellow fever vaccine. Sequenced here: CD4+ T cells sorted from PBMCs, sampled 45 days after the yellow fever booster vaccination.

Here the CDR3 DNA reads TGTGCCGGGATGCCAGGGGTAACGCAGAACACTGAAGCTTTCTTT. This sequence encodes CAGMPGVTQNTEAFF. V is TRBV2 and J is TRBJ1-1; a weak D match, TRBD1 (6 bases). Germline V CDR1 and CDR2: SNHLY, FYNNEI. This CDR3 is built from 15 residues. The ends were cut back, 11 bases at V and 1 base at J, with 20 bases in the middle. Combining the CDR3 with reference TRBV2 and TRBJ1-1 gives the whole variable domain EPEVTQTPSHQVTQMGQEVILRCVPISNHLYFYWYRQILGQKVEFLVSFYNNEISEKSEIFDDQFSVERPDGSNFTLKIRSTKLEDSAMYFCAGMPGVTQNTEAFFGQGTRLTVV.